Listed below are T cell receptor beta chains from one sample, sequenced in a study of T cell responses to AZD1222 COVID-19 vaccine. Here immunoSEQ multiplex PCR was the method, and the copy in TCRdb shows in-frame clones only, minus some. The top ten hold around 3% of the sample, which has approximately 90,000 clones, 90% seen once. Sequences were derived from peripheral blood, sampled on day 0 of AZD1222 vaccination. All receptors come from an adult in good health. Each CDR3 is given with its conserved first and last residue. The D gene is left open where the match is weak. Not every row has a clone size; where given, it reads once, few, many or a size class.

J: TRBJ2-7; V: TRBV2; size: .; D: .; DNA: TGTGCCAGCAGTGAAACAGGCCCCTACGAGCAGTACTTC; CDR3: CASSETGPYEQYF
J: TRBJ2-1; V: TRBV27; size: .; D: .; DNA: TGTGCCAGCAGTCCTCAGGACGGTGACAATGAGCAGTTCTTC; CDR3: CASSPQDGDNEQFF
J: TRBJ1-4; V: TRBV19; size: .; D: .; DNA: TGTGCCAGTAGTTGGGACCCCACTAATGAAAAACTGTTTTTT; CDR3: CASSWDPTNEKLFF
J: TRBJ1-2; V: TRBV19; size: .; D: .; DNA: TGTGCCAGTAGTATTGCGGAAGGGAACTATGGCTACACCTTC; CDR3: CASSIAEGNYGYTF
J: TRBJ2-1; V: TRBV19; size: .; D: .; DNA: TGTGCCAGTAGTATAAGAGGAACCCGCCCGTACAATGAGCAGTTCTTC; CDR3: CASSIRGTRPYNEQFF
J: TRBJ2-2; V: TRBV19; size: .; D: TRBD1; DNA: TGTGCCAGTACCGGGACAGGCCTTAACACCGGGGAGCTGTTTTTT; CDR3: CASTGTGLNTGELFF
J: TRBJ1-2; V: TRBV5-6; size: .; D: .; DNA: TGTGCCAGCAGCCCCCTTGGCTATGGCTACACCTTC; CDR3: CASSPLGYGYTF
J: TRBJ1-6; V: TRBV5-1; size: .; D: .; DNA: TGCGCCAGCAGCCCGTCCGAGGCCTTAGAGTCACCCCTCCACTTT; CDR3: CASSPSEALESPLHF
J: TRBJ1-6; V: TRBV5-1; size: once; D: TRBD1; DNA: TGCGCCAGCAGCTCAGCCCAGGGGGCGCAAGGTTATTCACCCCTCCACTTT; CDR3: CASSSAQGAQGYSPLHF
J: TRBJ2-7; V: TRBV6-4; size: .; D: TRBD1; DNA: TGTGCCAGTCCGGACAGGGGCGGCGAGCAGTACTTC; CDR3: CASPDRGGEQYF
J: TRBJ1-4; V: TRBV15; size: .; D: .; DNA: TGTGCCACCAGCCGGCGGGGACCCGAAAAACTGTTTTTT; CDR3: CATSRRGPEKLFF
J: TRBJ2-1; V: TRBV27; size: .; D: .; DNA: TGTGCCAGCACCCTTAGCTGGAGCTCCTACAATGAGCAGTTCTTC; CDR3: CASTLSWSSYNEQFF
J: TRBJ1-1; V: TRBV10-2; size: .; D: .; DNA: TGCGCCAGCAGTAGAGGCCAGCTGGAGGCTTTCTTT; CDR3: CASSRGQLEAFF
J: TRBJ2-2; V: TRBV5-1; size: .; D: TRBD2; DNA: TGCGCCAGCAGCTTGGAACGCGGGACTATCACCGGGGAGCTGTTTTTT; CDR3: CASSLERGTITGELFF
J: TRBJ2-1; V: TRBV9; size: .; D: TRBD2; DNA: TGTGCCAGCAGCCCCATCCTTGGCGCGGGGGTTCTCCCCAATGAGCAGTTCTTC; CDR3: CASSPILGAGVLPNEQFF
J: TRBJ2-1; V: TRBV12-3/TRBV12-4; size: .; D: .; DNA: TGTGCCAGCAGTTTTGGGCTACAGAATGAGCAGTTCTTC; CDR3: CASSFGLQNEQFF
J: TRBJ2-7; V: TRBV19; size: .; D: .; DNA: TGTGCCAGTAGTAACCCAGGCGGACACGATTCCTACGAGCAGTACTTC; CDR3: CASSNPGGHDSYEQYF
J: TRBJ2-7; V: TRBV3-1/TRBV3-2; size: .; D: .; DNA: TGTGCCAGCAGCCAAGATCTGGGAAACGAGCAGTACTTC; CDR3: CASSQDLGNEQYF
J: TRBJ1-5; V: TRBV19; size: .; D: TRBD1; DNA: TGTGCCAGTAGTTTGGGACAGGAGAGGGTATGGAGCAATCAGCCCCAGCATTTT; CDR3: CASSLGQERVWSNQPQHF
J: TRBJ1-5; V: TRBV28; size: .; D: TRBD1; DNA: TGTGCCAGCAGCTCCGGCGACAGGGGGCGTCAGCCCCAGCATTTT; CDR3: CASSSGDRGRQPQHF